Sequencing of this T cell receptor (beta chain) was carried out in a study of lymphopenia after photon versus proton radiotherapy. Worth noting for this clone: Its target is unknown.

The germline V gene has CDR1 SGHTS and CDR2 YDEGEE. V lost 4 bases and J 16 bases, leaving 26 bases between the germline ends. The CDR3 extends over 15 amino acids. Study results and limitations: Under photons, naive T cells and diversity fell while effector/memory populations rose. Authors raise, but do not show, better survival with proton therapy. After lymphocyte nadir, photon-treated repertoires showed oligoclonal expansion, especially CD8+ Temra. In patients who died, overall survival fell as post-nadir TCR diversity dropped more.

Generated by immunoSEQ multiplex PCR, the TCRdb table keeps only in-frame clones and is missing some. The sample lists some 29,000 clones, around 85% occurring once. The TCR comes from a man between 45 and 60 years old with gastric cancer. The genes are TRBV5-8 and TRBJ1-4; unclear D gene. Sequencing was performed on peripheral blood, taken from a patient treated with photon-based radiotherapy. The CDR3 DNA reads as TGTGCCAGCAGCGTGAGTGGGCAGGCCGTCCGACCAAAGTTTTTT. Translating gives CASSVSGQAVRPKFF.